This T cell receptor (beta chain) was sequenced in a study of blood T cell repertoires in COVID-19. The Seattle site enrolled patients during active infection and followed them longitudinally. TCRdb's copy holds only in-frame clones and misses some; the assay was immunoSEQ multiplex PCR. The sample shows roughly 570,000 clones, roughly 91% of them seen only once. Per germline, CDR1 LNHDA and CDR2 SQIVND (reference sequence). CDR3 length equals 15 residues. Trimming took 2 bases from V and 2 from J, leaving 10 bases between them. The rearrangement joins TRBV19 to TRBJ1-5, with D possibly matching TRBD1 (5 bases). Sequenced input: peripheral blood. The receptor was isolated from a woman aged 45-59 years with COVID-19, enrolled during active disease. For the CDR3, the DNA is TGTGCCAGTAGTATACTGGGGGGGGGCAATCAGCCCCAGCATTTT. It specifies CASSILGGGNQPQHF.